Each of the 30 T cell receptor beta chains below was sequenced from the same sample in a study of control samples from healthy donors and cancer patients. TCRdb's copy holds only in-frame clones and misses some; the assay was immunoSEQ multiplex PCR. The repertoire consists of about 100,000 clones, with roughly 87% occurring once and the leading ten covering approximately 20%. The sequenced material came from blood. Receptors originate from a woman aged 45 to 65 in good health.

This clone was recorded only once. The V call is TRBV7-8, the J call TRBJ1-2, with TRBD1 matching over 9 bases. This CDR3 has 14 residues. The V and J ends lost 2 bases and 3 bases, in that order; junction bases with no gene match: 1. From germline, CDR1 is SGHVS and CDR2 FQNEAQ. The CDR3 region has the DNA TGTGCCAGCAGCTTACGACAGGGGGACTATGGCTACACCTTC. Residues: CASSLRQGDYGYTF. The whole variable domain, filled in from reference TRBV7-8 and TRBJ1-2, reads GAGVSQSPRYKVAKRGQDVALRCDPISGHVSLFWYQQALGQGPEFLTYFQNEAQLDKSGLPSDRFFAERPEGSVSTLKIQRTQQEDSAVYLCASSLRQGDYGYTFGSGTRLTVV.

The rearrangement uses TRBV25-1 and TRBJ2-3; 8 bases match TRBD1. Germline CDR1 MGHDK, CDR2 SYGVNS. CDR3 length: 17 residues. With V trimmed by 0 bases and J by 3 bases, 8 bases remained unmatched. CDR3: CASSEYRTGGMTDTQYF. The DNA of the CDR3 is TGTGCCAGCAGTGAATATAGAACAGGGGGTATGACAGATACGCAGTATTTT.

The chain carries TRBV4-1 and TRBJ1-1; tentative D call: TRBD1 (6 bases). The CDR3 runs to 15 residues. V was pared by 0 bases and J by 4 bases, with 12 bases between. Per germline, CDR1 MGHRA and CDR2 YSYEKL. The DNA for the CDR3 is TGCGCCAGCAGCCAAGAACACAGGGAGGCCACTGAAGCTTTCTTT. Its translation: CASSQEHREATEAFF.

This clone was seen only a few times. The CDR3 loop is CASSPLGQGAWRAKNIQYF. The CDR3 nucleotides read TGTGCCAGCTCACCACTCGGACAGGGGGCGTGGAGGGCCAAAAACATTCAGTACTTC. The chain uses TRBV18 and TRBJ2-4; 11 nucleotides agree with TRBD1. The junction had 9 bases not matched to a gene; V was cut back by 1 base and J by 1 base. Germline CDR1 reads KGHSH; CDR2 reads LQKENI. This CDR3 is built from 19 residues.

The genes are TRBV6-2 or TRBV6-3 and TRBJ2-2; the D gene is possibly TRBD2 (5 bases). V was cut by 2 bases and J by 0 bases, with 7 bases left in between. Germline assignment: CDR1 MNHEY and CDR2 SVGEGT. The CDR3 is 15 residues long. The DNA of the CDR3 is TGTGCCAGCAGTTACGGACTGACGAACACCGGGGAGCTGTTTTTT. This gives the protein CASSYGLTNTGELFF.

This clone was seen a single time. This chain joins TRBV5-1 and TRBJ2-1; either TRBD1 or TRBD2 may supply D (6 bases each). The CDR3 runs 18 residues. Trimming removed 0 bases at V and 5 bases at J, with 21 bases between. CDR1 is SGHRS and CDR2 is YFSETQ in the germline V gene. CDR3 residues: CASSLEGGGRPRNNEQFF. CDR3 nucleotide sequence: TGCGCCAGCAGCTTGGAGGGGGGCGGCAGGCCCCGAAACAATGAGCAGTTCTTC.

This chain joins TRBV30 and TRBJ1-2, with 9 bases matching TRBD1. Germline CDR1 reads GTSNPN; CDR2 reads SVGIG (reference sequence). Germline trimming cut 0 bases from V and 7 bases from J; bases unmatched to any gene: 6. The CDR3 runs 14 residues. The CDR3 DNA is TGTGCCTGGAGTGTTGGACAGGGGAAAGGTGGCTACACCTTC. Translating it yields CAWSVGQGKGGYTF.

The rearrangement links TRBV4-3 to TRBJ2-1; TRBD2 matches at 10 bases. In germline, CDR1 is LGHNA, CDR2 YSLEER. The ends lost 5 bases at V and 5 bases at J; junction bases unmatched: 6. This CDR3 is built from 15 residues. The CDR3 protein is CASSWTSGPDNEQFF. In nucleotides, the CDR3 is TGCGCCAGCAGCTGGACTAGCGGACCAGACAATGAGCAGTTCTTC.

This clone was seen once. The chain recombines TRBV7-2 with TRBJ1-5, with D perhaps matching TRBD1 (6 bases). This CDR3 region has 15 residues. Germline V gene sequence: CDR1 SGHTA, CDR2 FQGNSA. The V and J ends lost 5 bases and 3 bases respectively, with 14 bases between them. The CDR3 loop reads CASSVQDSLNQPQHF. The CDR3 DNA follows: TGTGCCAGCAGCGTTCAGGACAGCCTCAATCAGCCCCAGCATTTT.

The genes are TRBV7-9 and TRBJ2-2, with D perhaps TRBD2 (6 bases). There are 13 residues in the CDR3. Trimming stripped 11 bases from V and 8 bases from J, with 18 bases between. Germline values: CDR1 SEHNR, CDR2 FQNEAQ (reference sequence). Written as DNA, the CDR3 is TGTGCCGGCCGGGACTGGAAATCGGGGGAGCTGTTTTTT. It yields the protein CAGRDWKSGELFF. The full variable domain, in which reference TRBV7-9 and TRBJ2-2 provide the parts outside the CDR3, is DTGVSQNPRHKITKRGQNVTFRCDPISEHNRLYWYRQTLGQGPEFLTYFQNEAQLEKSRLLSDRFSAERPKGSFSTLEIQRTEQGDSAMYLCAGRDWKSGELFFGEGSRLTVL.

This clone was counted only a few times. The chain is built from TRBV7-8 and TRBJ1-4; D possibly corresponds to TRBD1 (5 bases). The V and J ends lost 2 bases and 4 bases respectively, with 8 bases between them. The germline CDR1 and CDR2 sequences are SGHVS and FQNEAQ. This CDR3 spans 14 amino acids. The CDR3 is CASSLWGGNEKLFF. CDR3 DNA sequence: TGTGCCAGCAGCTTATGGGGGGGTAATGAAAAACTGTTTTTT.

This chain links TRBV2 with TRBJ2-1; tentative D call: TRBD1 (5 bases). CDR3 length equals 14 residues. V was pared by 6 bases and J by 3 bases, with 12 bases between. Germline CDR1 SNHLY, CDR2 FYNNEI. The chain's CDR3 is CASSEKTDYNEQFF. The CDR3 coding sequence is TGTGCCAGCAGCGAGAAGACAGACTACAATGAGCAGTTCTTC.

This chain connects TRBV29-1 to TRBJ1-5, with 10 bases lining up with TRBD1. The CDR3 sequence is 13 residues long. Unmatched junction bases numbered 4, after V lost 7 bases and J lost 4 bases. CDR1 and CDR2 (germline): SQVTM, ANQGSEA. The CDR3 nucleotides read TGCAGCGCTAAGGGACAGGGGAATCAGCCCCAGCATTTT. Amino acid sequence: CSAKGQGNQPQHF. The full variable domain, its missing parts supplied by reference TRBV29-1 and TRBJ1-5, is SAVISQKPSRDICQRGTSLTIQCQVDSQVTMMFWYRQQPGQSLTLIATANQGSEATYESGFVIDKFPISRPNLTFSTLTVSNMSPEDSSIYLCSAKGQGNQPQHFGDGTRLSIL.

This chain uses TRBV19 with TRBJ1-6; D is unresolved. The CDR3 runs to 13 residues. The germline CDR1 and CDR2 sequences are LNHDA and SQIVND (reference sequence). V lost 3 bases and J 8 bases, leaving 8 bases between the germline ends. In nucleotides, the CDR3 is TGTGCCAGTAGTATCTACAGCGATTCACCCCTCCACTTT. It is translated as CASSIYSDSPLHF.

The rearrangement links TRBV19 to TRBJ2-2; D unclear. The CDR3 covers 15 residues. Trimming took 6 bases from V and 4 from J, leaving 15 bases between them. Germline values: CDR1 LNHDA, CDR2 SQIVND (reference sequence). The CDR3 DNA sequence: TGTGCCAGTAGCATTCGCTGGATAGGCACCGGGGAGCTGTTTTTT. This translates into CASSIRWIGTGELFF.

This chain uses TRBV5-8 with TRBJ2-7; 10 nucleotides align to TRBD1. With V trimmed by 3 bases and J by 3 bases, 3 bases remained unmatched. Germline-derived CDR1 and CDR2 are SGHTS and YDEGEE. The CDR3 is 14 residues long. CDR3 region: CASSSRDRGYEQYV. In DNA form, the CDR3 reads TGTGCCAGCAGCTCCCGGGACAGGGGCTACGAGCAGTACGTC.

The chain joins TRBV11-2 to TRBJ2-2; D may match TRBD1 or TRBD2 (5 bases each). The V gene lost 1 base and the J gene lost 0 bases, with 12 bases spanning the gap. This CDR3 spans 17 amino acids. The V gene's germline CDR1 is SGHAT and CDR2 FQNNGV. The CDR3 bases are TGTGCCAGCAGCTTAGCCGGGACGGTCGCGAACACCGGGGAGCTGTTTTTT. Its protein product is CASSLAGTVANTGELFF.

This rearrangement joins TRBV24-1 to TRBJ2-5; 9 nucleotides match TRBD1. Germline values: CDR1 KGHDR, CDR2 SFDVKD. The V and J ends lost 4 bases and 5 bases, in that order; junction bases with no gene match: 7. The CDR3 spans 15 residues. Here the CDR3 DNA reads TGTGCCACCAGTGAGGGGACAGGGCGGTCTGAGACCCAGTACTTC. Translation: CATSEGTGRSETQYF.

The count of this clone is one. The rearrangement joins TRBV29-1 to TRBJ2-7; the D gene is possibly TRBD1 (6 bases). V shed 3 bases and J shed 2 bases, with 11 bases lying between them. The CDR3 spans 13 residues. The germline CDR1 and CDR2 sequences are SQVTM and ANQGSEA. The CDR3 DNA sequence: TGCAGCGTTGAGGAACAGGGCGCCTACGAGCAGTACTTC. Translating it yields CSVEEQGAYEQYF.

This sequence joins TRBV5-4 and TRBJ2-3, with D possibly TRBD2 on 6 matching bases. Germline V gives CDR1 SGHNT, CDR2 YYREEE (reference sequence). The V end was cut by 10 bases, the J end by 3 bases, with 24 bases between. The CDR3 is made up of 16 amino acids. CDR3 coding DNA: TGTGCCGTCACAGCGGGTCGCGGGGATTATACAGATACGCAGTATTTT. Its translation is CAVTAGRGDYTDTQYF.

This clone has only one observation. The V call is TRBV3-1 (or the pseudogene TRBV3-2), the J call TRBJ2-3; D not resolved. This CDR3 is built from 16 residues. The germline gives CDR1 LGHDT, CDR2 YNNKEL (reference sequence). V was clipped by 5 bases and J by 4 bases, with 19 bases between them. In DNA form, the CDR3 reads TGTGCCAGCAGCGGTCTGGCGGCGGAGTTTTCAGATACGCAGTATTTT. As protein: CASSGLAAEFSDTQYF.

This chain's CDR3 is CASSPILTGGGQPQHF. For the CDR3, the DNA is TGTGCCAGCAGTCCAATCCTTACAGGGGGGGGACAGCCCCAGCATTTT. This chain connects TRBV27 to TRBJ1-5, with 8 bases fitting TRBD1. From germline, CDR1 is MNHEY and CDR2 SMNVEV (reference sequence). Trimming at V came to 5 bases and at J to 7 bases, leaving 13 bases not matched to a gene. This CDR3 has 16 amino acids.

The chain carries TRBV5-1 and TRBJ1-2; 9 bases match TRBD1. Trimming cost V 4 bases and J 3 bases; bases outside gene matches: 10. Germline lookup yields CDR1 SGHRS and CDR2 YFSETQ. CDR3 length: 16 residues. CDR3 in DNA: TGCGCCAGCAGCCTGGGGGGAACAGGGGGCGACTATGGCTACACCTTC. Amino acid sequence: CASSLGGTGGDYGYTF.

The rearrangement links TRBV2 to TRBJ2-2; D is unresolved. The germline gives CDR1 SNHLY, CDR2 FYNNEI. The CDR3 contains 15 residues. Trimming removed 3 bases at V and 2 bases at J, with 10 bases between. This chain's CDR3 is CASSDKPLNTGELFF. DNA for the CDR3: TGTGCCAGCAGTGACAAACCCCTAAACACCGGGGAGCTGTTTTTT.

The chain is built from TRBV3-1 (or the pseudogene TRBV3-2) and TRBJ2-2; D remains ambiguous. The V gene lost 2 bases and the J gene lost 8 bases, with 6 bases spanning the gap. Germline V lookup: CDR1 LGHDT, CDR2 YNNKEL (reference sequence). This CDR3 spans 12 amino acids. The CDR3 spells CASSQSLGELFF. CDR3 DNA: TGTGCCAGCAGCCAATCTCTAGGGGAGCTGTTTTTT.

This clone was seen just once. This CDR3 reads CASSQEGGRPSYEQYF. CDR3 nucleotide sequence: TGTGCCAGCAGCCAAGAAGGAGGACGCCCCTCCTACGAGCAGTACTTC. This chain connects TRBV4-2 to TRBJ2-7; the D gene is possibly TRBD2 (5 bases). The germline V and J ends were trimmed by 0 bases and 0 bases, with 12 bases remaining between them. CDR1 LGHNA and CDR2 YNFKEQ come from the germline V gene. This CDR3 spans 16 amino acids.

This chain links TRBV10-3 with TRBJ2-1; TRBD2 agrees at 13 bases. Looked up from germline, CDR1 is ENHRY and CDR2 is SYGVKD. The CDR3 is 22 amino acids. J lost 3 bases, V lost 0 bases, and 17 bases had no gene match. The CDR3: CAISESFERWTSGSPNYNEQFF. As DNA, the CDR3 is TGTGCCATCAGTGAGTCATTCGAGAGGTGGACTAGCGGGAGCCCGAACTACAATGAGCAGTTCTTC.

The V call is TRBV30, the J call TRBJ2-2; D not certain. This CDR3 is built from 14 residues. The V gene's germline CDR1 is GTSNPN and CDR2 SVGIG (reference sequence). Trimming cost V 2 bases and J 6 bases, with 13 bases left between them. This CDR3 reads CAWSNGFGSGELFF. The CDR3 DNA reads TGTGCCTGGAGTAACGGGTTTGGGTCCGGGGAGCTGTTTTTT.

This CDR3 reads CASSRRPTGGTDTQYF. The CDR3 DNA reads TGTGCCAGCAGCAGACGTCCAACGGGAGGTACAGATACGCAGTATTTT. The rearrangement links TRBV5-6 to TRBJ2-3; 7 bases line up with TRBD2. V was clipped by 4 bases and J by 3 bases; unmatched bases: 11. CDR3 size: 16 residues. CDR1 SGHDT and CDR2 YYEEEE come from the germline V gene.

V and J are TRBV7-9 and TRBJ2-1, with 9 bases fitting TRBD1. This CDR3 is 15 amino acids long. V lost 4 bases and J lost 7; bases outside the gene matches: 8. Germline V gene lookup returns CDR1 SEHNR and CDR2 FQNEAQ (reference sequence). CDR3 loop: CASSSGTGRRNEQFF. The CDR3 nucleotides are TGTGCCAGCAGCTCCGGGACAGGGAGGAGGAATGAGCAGTTCTTC.